This T cell receptor (beta chain) was recovered during a study of shared clonotypes between healthy human individuals. The wider study: A donor's plate count was three for CD4 naive and three for CD4 memory; CD8 naive had two and CD8 memory one.

Overall study findings and caveats: The generation probabilities recorded for non-shared clonotypes fell below those of clonotypes shared by all four donors.

The germline V gene encodes CDR1 MNHEY and CDR2 SMNVEV (reference sequence). Trimming left V 4 bases short and J 11 bases short, with 11 bases between. The CDR3 extends over 11 amino acids. Execution of the assay was at deep level. The assay was immunoSEQ multiplex PCR, and TCRdb's table has in-frame clones only and misses some. Among fewer than 800,000 clones listed, 92% were seen once. About this clone: Its antigen is not identified.

In the naive CD8 group, cells lacked CD45RO and were positively selected for CCR7, so terminally differentiated effector memory CD45RA+ cells were left out. The rearrangement uses TRBV27 and TRBJ2-5; D perhaps matches TRBD1 (6 bases). Sequenced sample: naive CD8+ T cells sorted from blood. This sequence originates from a man aged 30 to 45 in good health. CDR3: CASSWGQEQYF. The CDR3 bases are TGTGCCAGCAGTTGGGGGCAGGAGCAGTACTTC.